This TCR beta chain was recorded in a study of T-cell reconstitution after alpha-beta-depleted transplantation in children. The CDR3 spans 14 residues. V lost 6 bases and J 3 bases, leaving 17 bases between the germline ends. The germline V gene has CDR1 DFQATT and CDR2 SNEGSKA (reference sequence). Whole-study results and caveats: T-cell counts and diversity at one year following transplant were attributed mainly to newly produced T cells. Some patients owed their high day-60 TCRbeta diversity to surviving recipient T cells and thymic progenitors. Several hundred graft clones that had expanded were reportedly the source of alpha-beta T cells about two months after transplant.

Using unique molecular identifiers, the investigators prepared the TCRbeta library. MiXCR was run by TCRdb on the PCR reads, yielding one entry per CDR3 protein. This sample yields around 130,000 distinct CDR3 sequences, of which about 9.9% are seen a single time; around 24% belongs to the top ten. This clonotype came up a few times. Antigen specificity is unknown. The receptor's source is a girl less than two years old who had a stem cell transplant for combined immunodeficiency, so the T cells may come from the graft donor. The sample consisted of PBMCs, mostly from graft donor cells, taken 180 days after TCRalphabeta/CD19-depleted stem cell transplant. This chain connects TRBV20-1 to TRBJ1-1; perhaps TRBD1 as D (6 bases). The CDR3 sequence is CSAPGGMGYTEAFF. The CDR3 bases are TGCAGTGCCCCCGGGGGCATGGGGTACACTGAAGCTTTCTTT.